This T cell receptor beta chain came from a study of shared clonotypes between healthy human individuals. On the study more broadly: The donors, two women and three men, were aged 18 to 49.

The CDR3 extends over 14 amino acids. In germline, CDR1 is SNHLY, CDR2 FYNNEI. The V end was cut by 3 bases, the J end by 3 bases, with 12 bases between. Tens of thousands of T cell genomes, or around 180 ng DNA, went into the sorted-subset replicate PCRs. TCRdb's table, derived via immunoSEQ multiplex PCR, lists solely in-frame clones and lacks some. The sample has about 330,000 clones; around 87% are singletons. A word on this clone: Its antigen is still unknown.

Study-wide results and caveats: Naive subsets usually exceeded memory subsets in estimated richness.

This TCR came from a young man in good health. The rearrangement links TRBV2 to TRBJ2-7, with D possibly called TRBD1 or TRBD2 (5 bases each). Sequencing was performed on memory CD8+ T cells sorted from blood. Subset noted: CD45RO+ cells pooled with CCR7-negative TemRA cells. The CDR3 protein is CASSEWDGDYEQYF. The CDR3 nucleotides are TGTGCCAGCAGTGAGTGGGACGGGGACTACGAGCAGTACTTC.